These T cell receptor beta chains were read from a single sample in a study of control samples from healthy donors and cancer patients. The method was immunoSEQ multiplex PCR; TCRdb's version includes in-frame clones alone and lacks a portion of them. The sample gives 100,000 to 150,000 clones, over 75% of which show up once; around 9.4% is in the top ten. Sample: blood. The receptors stem from a man aged 35 to 55 in good health. Each CDR3 is given with its conserved first and last residue. A D gene is named only where the DNA matches it firmly.

>TRBD1|TRBJ1-2|TRBV6-5|13
TGTGCCAGCAGTAGGGACAGCACCTATGGCTACACCTTC
CASSRDSTYGYTF
>-|TRBJ1-3|TRBV30|15
TGTGCCTGGAGTGTATGGACAGCTGCTGGAAACACCATATATTTT
CAWSVWTAAGNTIYF
>-|TRBJ1-3|TRBV15|16
TGTGCCACCAGCAGAGAACAGGGCTTTGATGGAAACACCATATATTTT
CATSREQGFDGNTIYF
>-|TRBJ1-6|TRBV11-3|16
TGTGCCAGCAGCTTCGGCAGGTCCTCCTATAATTCACCCCTCCACTTT
CASSFGRSSYNSPLHF
>-|TRBJ1-2|TRBV11-3|13
TGTGCCAGCAGTCCTTCCCCTATTGCTGGCTACACCTTC
CASSPSPIAGYTF
>-|TRBJ2-3|TRBV5-8|15
TGTGCCAGCAGCCTCGGCCCACTGCTTACAGATACGCAGTATTTT
CASSLGPLLTDTQYF
>-|TRBJ2-3|TRBV29-1|15
TGCAGCGTGGCAACCGGGACACTAAGTTCGGATACGCAGTATTTT
CSVATGTLSSDTQYF
>-|TRBJ1-5|TRBV30|11
TGTGCCTGGAGTTATGGGGAGCCCCAGCATTTT
CAWSYGEPQHF
>TRBD2|TRBJ2-7|TRBV12-5|15
TGTGCTAGTGGTTTGGGCGGGACTAGCGGCTACGAGCAGTACTTC
CASGLGGTSGYEQYF
>-|TRBJ1-1|TRBV3-1/TRBV3-2|16
TGTGCCAGCAGCCAAGGAGGGGCGGCCTTGAACACTGAAGCTTTCTTT
CASSQGGAALNTEAFF
>TRBD1|TRBJ1-1|TRBV14|14
TGTGCCAGCAGGAGAGGGGGCGTGAACACTGAAGCTTTCTTT
CASRRGGVNTEAFF